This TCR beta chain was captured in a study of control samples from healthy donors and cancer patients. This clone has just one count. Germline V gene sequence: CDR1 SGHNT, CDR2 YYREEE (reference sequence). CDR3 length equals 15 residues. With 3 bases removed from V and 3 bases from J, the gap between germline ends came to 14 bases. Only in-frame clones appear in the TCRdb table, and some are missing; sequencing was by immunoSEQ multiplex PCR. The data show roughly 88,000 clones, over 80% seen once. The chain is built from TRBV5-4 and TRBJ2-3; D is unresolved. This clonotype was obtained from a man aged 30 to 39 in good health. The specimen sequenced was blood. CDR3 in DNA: TGTGCCAGCAGCTCCCCGGTGAGTTCTACAGATACGCAGTATTTT. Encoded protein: CASSSPVSSTDTQYF.